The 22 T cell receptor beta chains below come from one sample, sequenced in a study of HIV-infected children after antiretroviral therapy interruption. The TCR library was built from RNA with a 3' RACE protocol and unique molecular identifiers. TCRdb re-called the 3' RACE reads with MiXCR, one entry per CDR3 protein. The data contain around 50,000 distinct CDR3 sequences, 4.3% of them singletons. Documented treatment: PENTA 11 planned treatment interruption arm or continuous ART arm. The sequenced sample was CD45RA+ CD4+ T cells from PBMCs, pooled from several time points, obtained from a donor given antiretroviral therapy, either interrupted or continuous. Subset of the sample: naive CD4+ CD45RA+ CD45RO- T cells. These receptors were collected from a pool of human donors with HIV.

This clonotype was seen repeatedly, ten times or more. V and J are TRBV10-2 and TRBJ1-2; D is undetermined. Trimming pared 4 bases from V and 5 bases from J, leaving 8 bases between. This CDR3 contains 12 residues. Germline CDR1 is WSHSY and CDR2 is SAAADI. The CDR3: CASSVGTYGYTF. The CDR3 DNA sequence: TGCGCCAGCAGTGTAGGAACTTATGGCTACACCTTC.

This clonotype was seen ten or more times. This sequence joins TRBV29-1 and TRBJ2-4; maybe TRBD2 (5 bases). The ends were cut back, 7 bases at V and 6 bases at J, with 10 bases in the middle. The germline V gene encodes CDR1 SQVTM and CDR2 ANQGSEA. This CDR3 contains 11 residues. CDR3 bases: TGCAGCGGGGAGAAGGGAAACATTCAGTACTTC. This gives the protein CSGEKGNIQYF.

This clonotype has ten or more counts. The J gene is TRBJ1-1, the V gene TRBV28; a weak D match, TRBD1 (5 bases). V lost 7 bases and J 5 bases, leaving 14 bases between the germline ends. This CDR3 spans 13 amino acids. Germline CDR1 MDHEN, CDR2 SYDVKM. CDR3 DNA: TGTGCCAGCATACGGAGGCAGGGAACTGAAGCTTTCTTT. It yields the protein CASIRRQGTEAFF.

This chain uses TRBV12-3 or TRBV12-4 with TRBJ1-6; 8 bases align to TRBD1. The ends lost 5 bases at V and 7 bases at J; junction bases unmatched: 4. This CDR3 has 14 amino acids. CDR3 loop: CASSRTGINSPLHF. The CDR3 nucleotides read TGTGCCAGCAGTCGGACAGGGATCAATTCACCCCTCCACTTT.

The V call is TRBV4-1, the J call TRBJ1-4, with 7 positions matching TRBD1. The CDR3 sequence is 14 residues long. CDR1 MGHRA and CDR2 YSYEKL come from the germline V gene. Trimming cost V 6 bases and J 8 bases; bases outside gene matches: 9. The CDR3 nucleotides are TGCGCCAGCAGACCTAGGGGGCCTGGAGAAAAACTGTTTTTT. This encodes CASRPRGPGEKLFF.

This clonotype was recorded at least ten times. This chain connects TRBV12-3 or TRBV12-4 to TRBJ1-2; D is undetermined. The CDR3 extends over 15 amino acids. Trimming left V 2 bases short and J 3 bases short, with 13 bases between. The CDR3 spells CASSLRSEYHYGYTF. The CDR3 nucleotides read TGTGCCAGCAGTTTAAGATCGGAGTACCACTATGGCTACACCTTC.

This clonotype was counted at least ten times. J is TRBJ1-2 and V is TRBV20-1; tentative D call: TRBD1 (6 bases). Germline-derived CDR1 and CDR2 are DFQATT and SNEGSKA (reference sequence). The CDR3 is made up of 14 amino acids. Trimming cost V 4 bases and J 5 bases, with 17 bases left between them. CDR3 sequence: CSATSRGNGYGYTF. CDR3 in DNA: TGCAGTGCTACCAGCAGGGGAAATGGGTATGGCTACACCTTC.

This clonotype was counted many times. The CDR3 loop reads CASKTASEQYF. As DNA, the CDR3 is TGTGCCAGCAAAACAGCGAGTGAGCAGTACTTC. This chain uses TRBV25-1 with TRBJ2-7; D ambiguous. This CDR3 contains 11 residues. Trimming shortened V by 7 bases and J by 7 bases, and 11 bases separated the two germline ends. In germline, CDR1 is MGHDK, CDR2 SYGVNS.

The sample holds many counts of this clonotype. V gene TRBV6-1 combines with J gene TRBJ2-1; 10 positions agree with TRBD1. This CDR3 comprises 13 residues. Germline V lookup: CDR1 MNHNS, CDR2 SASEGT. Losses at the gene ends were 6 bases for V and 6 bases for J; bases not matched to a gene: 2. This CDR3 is CASSGTGVNEQFF. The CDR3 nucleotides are TGTGCCAGCAGCGGGACAGGGGTCAATGAGCAGTTCTTC.

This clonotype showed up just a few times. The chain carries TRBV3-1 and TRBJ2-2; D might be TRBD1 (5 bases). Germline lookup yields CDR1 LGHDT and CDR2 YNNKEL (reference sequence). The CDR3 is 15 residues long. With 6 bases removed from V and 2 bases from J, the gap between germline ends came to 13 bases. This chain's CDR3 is CASSRTYGNTGELFF. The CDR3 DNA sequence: TGTGCCAGCAGTCGGACATACGGAAACACCGGGGAGCTGTTTTTT.

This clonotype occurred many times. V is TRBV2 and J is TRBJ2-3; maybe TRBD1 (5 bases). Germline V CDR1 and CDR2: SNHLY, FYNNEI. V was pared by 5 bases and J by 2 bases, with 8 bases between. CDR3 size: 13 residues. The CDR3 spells CASSQGDTDTQYF. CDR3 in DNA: TGTGCCAGCAGTCAGGGCGACACAGATACGCAGTATTTT.

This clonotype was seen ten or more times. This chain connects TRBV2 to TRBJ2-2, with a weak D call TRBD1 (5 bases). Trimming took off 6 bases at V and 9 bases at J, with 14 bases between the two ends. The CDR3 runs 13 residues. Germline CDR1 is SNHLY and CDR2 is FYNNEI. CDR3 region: CASSRTGVRELFF. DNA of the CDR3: TGTGCCAGCAGCCGAACAGGAGTTAGGGAGCTGTTTTTT.

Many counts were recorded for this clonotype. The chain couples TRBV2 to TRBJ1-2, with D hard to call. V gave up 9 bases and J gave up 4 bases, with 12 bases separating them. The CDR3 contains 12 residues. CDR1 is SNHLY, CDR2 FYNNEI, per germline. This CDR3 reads CASRTDFYGYTF. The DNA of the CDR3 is TGTGCCAGTCGGACGGACTTCTATGGCTACACCTTC.

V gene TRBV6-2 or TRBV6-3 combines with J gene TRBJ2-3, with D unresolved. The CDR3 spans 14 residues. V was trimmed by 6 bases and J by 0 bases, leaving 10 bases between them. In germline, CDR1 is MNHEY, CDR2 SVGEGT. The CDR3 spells CASSPARSTDTQYF. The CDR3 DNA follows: TGTGCCAGCAGCCCGGCTAGAAGCACAGATACGCAGTATTTT.

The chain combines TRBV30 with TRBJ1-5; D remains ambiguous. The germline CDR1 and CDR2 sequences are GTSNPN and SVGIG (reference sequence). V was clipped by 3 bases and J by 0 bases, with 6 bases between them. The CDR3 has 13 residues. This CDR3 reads CAWSFDSNQPQHF. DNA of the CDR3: TGTGCCTGGAGCTTCGATAGCAATCAGCCCCAGCATTTT.

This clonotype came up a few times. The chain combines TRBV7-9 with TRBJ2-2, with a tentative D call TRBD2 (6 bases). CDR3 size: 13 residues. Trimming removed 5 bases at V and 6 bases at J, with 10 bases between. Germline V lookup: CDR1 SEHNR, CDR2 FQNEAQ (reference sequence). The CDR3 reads CASSPREAGELFF. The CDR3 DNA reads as TGTGCCAGCAGCCCCAGGGAGGCCGGGGAGCTGTTTTTT.

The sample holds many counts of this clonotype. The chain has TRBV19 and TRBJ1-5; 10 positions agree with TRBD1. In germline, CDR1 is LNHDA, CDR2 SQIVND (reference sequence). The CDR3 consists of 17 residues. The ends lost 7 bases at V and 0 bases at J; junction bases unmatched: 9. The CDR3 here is CASIDRQGANSNQPQHF. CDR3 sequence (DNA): TGTGCCAGTATCGATCGACAGGGGGCTAATAGCAATCAGCCCCAGCATTTT.

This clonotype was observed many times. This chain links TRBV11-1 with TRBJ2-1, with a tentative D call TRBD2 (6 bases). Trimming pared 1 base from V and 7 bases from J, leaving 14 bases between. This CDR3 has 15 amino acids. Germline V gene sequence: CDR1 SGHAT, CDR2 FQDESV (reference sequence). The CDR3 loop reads CASSLGDKRVNEQFF. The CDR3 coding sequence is TGTGCCAGCAGCTTAGGAGACAAGCGGGTTAATGAGCAGTTCTTC.

CDR3 loop: CASNGAGLAEEADTQYF. The CDR3 nucleotides are TGTGCCAGCAATGGGGCAGGCCTCGCAGAAGAAGCAGATACGCAGTATTTT. The genes are TRBV12-3 or TRBV12-4 and TRBJ2-3; tentative D call: TRBD1 (5 bases). The CDR3 loop spans 17 amino acids. V was trimmed by 7 bases and J by 4 bases, leaving 24 bases between them.

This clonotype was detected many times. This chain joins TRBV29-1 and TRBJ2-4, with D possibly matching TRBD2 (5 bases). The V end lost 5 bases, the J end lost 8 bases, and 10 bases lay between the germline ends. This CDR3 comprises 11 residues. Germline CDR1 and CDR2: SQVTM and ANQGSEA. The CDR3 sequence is CSVTVGDIQYF. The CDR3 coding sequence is TGCAGCGTTACGGTCGGGGACATTCAGTACTTC.

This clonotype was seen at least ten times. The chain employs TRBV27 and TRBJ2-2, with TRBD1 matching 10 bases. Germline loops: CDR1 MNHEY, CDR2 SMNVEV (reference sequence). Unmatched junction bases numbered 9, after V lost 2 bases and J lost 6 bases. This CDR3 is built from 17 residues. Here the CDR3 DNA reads TGTGCCAGCAGTTTAGCAGACAGGGGGCTGTTTCCCGGGGAGCTGTTTTTT. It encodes CASSLADRGLFPGELFF.

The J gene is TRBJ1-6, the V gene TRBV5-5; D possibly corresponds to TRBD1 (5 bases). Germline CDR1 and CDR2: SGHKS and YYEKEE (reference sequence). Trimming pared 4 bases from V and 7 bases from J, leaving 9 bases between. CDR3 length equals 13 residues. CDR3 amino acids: CASSQRGNSPLHF. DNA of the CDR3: TGTGCCAGCAGCCAGCGGGGGAATTCACCCCTCCACTTT.